This entry lists 31 T cell receptor beta chains sequenced from one sample in a study of CXCR3-negative and CXCR3-positive naive CD8 T cells. Libraries were UMI-labeled 5' RACE TRB cDNA. TCRdb re-analyzed the 5' RACE reads; it lists each CDR3 protein once, without DNA. The sample totals about 120,000 distinct CDR3 sequences. Sequencing was carried out using naive CXCR3- CD8+ T cells from blood. Subset of the sample: CD45RO-CCR7+CD27+CD95- naive CD8+ T cells lacking CXCR3 (TNR3-). These receptors all come from a human donor in good health. Some clones in this sample may be carry-over from other donors' samples.

The V call is TRBV6-6, the J call TRBJ2-1; TCRdb designates TRBD2, a call that cannot be tested without DNA. The CDR3 has 16 residues. CDR1 and CDR2 (germline): MNHNY, SVGAGI (reference sequence). The CDR3 reads CASSLLLAGVGNEQFF.

This sequence joins TRBV27 and TRBJ2-7; TCRdb reports TRBD1, a call that lacks DNA to check it against. Germline V CDR1 and CDR2: MNHEY, SMNVEV (reference sequence). There are 14 residues in the CDR3. The CDR3 loop is CASSPPGAGYEQYF.

The V call is TRBV14, the J call TRBJ1-4; the TCRdb call, TRBD1, lacks DNA for checking. CDR1 is SGHDN, CDR2 FVKESK, per germline. The CDR3 totals 16 residues. The CDR3 loop is CASSLATGVTNEKLFF.

This chain connects TRBV7-6 to TRBJ2-1. Germline CDR1 reads SGHVS; CDR2 reads FNYEAQ. This CDR3 is built from 12 residues. The CDR3 loop is CASSLYGNEQFF.

This chain connects TRBV11-3 to TRBJ2-7; TCRdb's assignment of TRBD1 cannot be checked, as there is no DNA. This CDR3 spans 15 amino acids. CDR1 and CDR2 (germline): SGHNT, YENEEA. CDR3 region: CASSSPGPRHYEQYF. Filled out from reference TRBV11-3 and TRBJ2-7, the complete variable domain reads EAGVVQSPRYKIIEKKQPVAFWCNPISGHNTLYWYLQNLGQGPELLIRYENEEAVDDSQLPKDRFSAERLKGVDSTLKIQPAELGDSAVYLCASSSPGPRHYEQYFGPGTRLTVT.

The rearrangement joins TRBV11-2 to TRBJ2-3. Germline values: CDR1 SGHAT, CDR2 FQNNGV. The CDR3 has 13 residues. CDR3 sequence: CASSASTPSTQYF.

The rearrangement links TRBV19 to TRBJ2-7. Germline CDR1 reads LNHDA; CDR2 reads SQIVND (reference sequence). This CDR3 contains 13 residues. The chain's CDR3 is CASSLTTTYEQYF. Looking up the rest from reference TRBV19 and TRBJ2-7 gives the full variable domain: DGGITQSPKYLFRKEGQNVTLSCEQNLNHDAMYWYRQDPGQGLRLIYYSQIVNDFQKGDIAEGYSVSREKKESFPLTVTSAQKNPTAFYLCASSLTTTYEQYFGPGTRLTVT.

This chain links TRBV6-6 with TRBJ1-1; the TCRdb D gene call, TRBD1, has no DNA to confirm it. This CDR3 is built from 14 residues. Germline V gene lookup returns CDR1 MNHNY and CDR2 SVGAGI (reference sequence). The CDR3 spells CASSYPDRDAEAFF.

The rearrangement links TRBV29-1 to TRBJ2-3. The germline V gene has CDR1 SQVTM and CDR2 ANQGSEA. The CDR3 spans 12 residues. The CDR3 reads CSVEPSTDTQYF.

The chain joins TRBV7-8 to TRBJ2-3. CDR1 and CDR2 from the germline V gene are SGHVS and FQNEAQ. This CDR3 has 15 amino acids. CDR3 in amino acids: CASSSQGLAADTQYF.

CDR3 region: CASSPGQGEYEQYF. This chain uses TRBV18 with TRBJ2-7; with no DNA, the TCRdb D assignment of TRBD1 cannot be verified. Germline loops: CDR1 KGHSH, CDR2 LQKENI. The CDR3 runs 14 residues.

The V gene is TRBV27, the J gene TRBJ2-2; TCRdb gives TRBD2 as the D gene, but with no DNA this cannot be confirmed. This CDR3 is built from 17 residues. CDR1 and CDR2 (germline): MNHEY, SMNVEV (reference sequence). This chain's CDR3 is CASSSQQLAPNTGELFF.

The genes are TRBV3-1 and TRBJ2-1; lacking DNA, the TRBD1 call made by TCRdb goes unchecked. In germline, CDR1 is LGHDT, CDR2 YNNKEL (reference sequence). The length of the CDR3 is 19 residues. The CDR3 protein is CASSQDHIMAGPSYNEQFF.

The chain has TRBV19 and TRBJ2-1. This CDR3 has 12 residues. Germline V gene sequence: CDR1 LNHDA, CDR2 SQIVND (reference sequence). The CDR3: CASMGALNEQFF. The full variable domain, completed using reference TRBV19 and TRBJ2-1, is DGGITQSPKYLFRKEGQNVTLSCEQNLNHDAMYWYRQDPGQGLRLIYYSQIVNDFQKGDIAEGYSVSREKKESFPLTVTSAQKNPTAFYLCASMGALNEQFFGPGTRLTVL.

The V and J genes are TRBV7-2 and TRBJ2-1; TCRdb's D call of TRBD2 is untestable without DNA. The length of the CDR3 is 14 residues. Per the germline V gene, CDR1 is SGHTA and CDR2 is FQGNSA. CDR3: CASSPGLGVDEQFF.

The chain uses TRBV24-1 and TRBJ2-1; no DNA is available, so the TRBD1 call from TCRdb remains unchecked. The germline gives CDR1 KGHDR, CDR2 SFDVKD. The CDR3 spans 16 residues. CDR3 sequence reads: CATSDFAGVEVNEQFF.

This chain uses TRBV7-9 with TRBJ2-5; there is no DNA to check the TCRdb D call of TRBD2. The CDR3 runs to 15 residues. Germline assignment: CDR1 SEHNR and CDR2 FQNEAQ (reference sequence). The CDR3 region is CASSSRLASAETQYF.

This chain links TRBV25-1 with TRBJ2-2. CDR3 length: 12 residues. Germline loops: CDR1 MGHDK, CDR2 SYGVNS. CDR3 loop: CASSDYTGELFF.

The genes are TRBV21-1 and TRBJ2-7; TCRdb outputs TRBD1, but without DNA this stays unchecked. TRBV21-1 counts as a pseudogene. The CDR3 is made up of 19 amino acids. The CDR3 spells CASSIRGQGRIRRSTEQYF.

CDR3 residues: CASSTTESQETQYF. The chain uses TRBV12-3 or TRBV12-4 and TRBJ2-5; the TCRdb call, TRBD1, lacks DNA for checking. The length of the CDR3 is 14 residues.

The rearrangement uses TRBV7-6 and TRBJ2-7; checking the TCRdb D call of TRBD2 is not possible without DNA. The germline gives CDR1 SGHVS, CDR2 FNYEAQ. The CDR3 runs 15 residues. This chain's CDR3 is CASSWRALPSYEQYF.

The rearrangement joins TRBV3-1 to TRBJ2-3. Germline V lookup: CDR1 LGHDT, CDR2 YNNKEL (reference sequence). This CDR3 contains 15 residues. This CDR3 is CASSQDVTWADTQYF.

The chain couples TRBV7-6 to TRBJ2-1; checking the TCRdb D call of TRBD2 is not possible without DNA. The CDR3 contains 16 residues. Germline V gene lookup returns CDR1 SGHVS and CDR2 FNYEAQ. This CDR3 is CASSLGGLALWNEQFF.

This sequence joins TRBV5-1 and TRBJ1-2. Germline V gene data show CDR1 as SGHRS and CDR2 as YFSETQ. This CDR3 is built from 15 residues. The CDR3 protein is CASSLVDGPNYGYTF.

This chain uses TRBV12-3 or TRBV12-4 with TRBJ2-7; TCRdb lists TRBD1, though no DNA is available to test this call. The length of the CDR3 is 15 residues. CDR3 in amino acids: CASRGQGAKGYEQYF.

The chain links TRBV13 to TRBJ2-1; TCRdb's assignment of TRBD1 cannot be checked, as there is no DNA. Germline values: CDR1 PRHDT, CDR2 FYEKMQ (reference sequence). The CDR3 length is 13 residues. The CDR3 sequence: CASSEGGFNEQFF.

The chain's CDR3 is CASRLSGQSLYEQYF. V gene TRBV19 combines with J gene TRBJ2-7; the D call from TCRdb, TRBD1, cannot be confirmed without DNA. This CDR3 has 15 residues. The germline gives CDR1 LNHDA, CDR2 SQIVND (reference sequence). The entire variable domain, with the rest obtained from reference TRBV19 and TRBJ2-7, is as follows: DGGITQSPKYLFRKEGQNVTLSCEQNLNHDAMYWYRQDPGQGLRLIYYSQIVNDFQKGDIAEGYSVSREKKESFPLTVTSAQKNPTAFYLCASRLSGQSLYEQYFGPGTRLTVT.

The chain uses TRBV28 and TRBJ2-2; TCRdb calls TRBD1, which cannot be checked without DNA. In germline, CDR1 is MDHEN, CDR2 SYDVKM. The CDR3 is made up of 18 amino acids. Here the CDR3 reads CASSFPYSDTLGTGELFF.

The chain couples TRBV20-1 to TRBJ2-7; TCRdb indicates TRBD2, and absent DNA this call remains unverified. There are 13 residues in the CDR3. Germline V CDR1 and CDR2: DFQATT, SNEGSKA (reference sequence). The CDR3 here is CSAAGDSAYEQYF.

The chain has TRBV20-1 and TRBJ1-2; TCRdb's D gene call, TRBD1, goes unchecked for lack of DNA. The germline CDR1 and CDR2 sequences are DFQATT and SNEGSKA (reference sequence). This CDR3 spans 16 amino acids. The chain's CDR3 is CSADDNRDSLNYGYTF.

This chain joins TRBV29-1 and TRBJ2-7. The CDR3 is 13 residues long. Germline assignment: CDR1 SQVTM and CDR2 ANQGSEA. The CDR3 protein is CSVPIGPSYEQYF.